Listed below are T cell receptor beta chains from one sample, sequenced in a study of metastatic and nonmetastatic thyroid tumors. TCRdb reprocessed the PCR reads via MiXCR. The table lists more than 13,000 clones, 20% to 30% of them singletons, with roughly 7.3% in the top ten. The sequenced sample was blood. These receptors all stem from a female donor with papillary thyroid cancer or a benign thyroid nodule (not recorded which). Some clones in this sample may be carry-over from other donors' samples. Both conserved end residues are part of each CDR3. A D gene is named only where the DNA matches it firmly. Expanded clones get a size class; other rows say once, few or many, or leave the size out.

clone size: many
V gene: TRBV20-1
J gene: TRBJ2-3
D gene: TRBD2
CDR3 length: 15
CDR3 DNA: TGCAGTGCTAGACCGGGACTAGCGCACACAGATACGCAGTATTTT
CDR3 protein: CSARPGLAHTDTQYF

clone size: many
V gene: TRBV20-1
J gene: TRBJ2-2
D gene: TRBD1
CDR3 length: 13
CDR3 DNA: TGCAGTGCCTACAGGGGGCCCACCGGGGAGCTGTTTTTT
CDR3 protein: CSAYRGPTGELFF

clone size: many
V gene: TRBV4-3
J gene: TRBJ2-1
D gene: TRBD1
CDR3 length: 13
CDR3 DNA: TGCGCCAGCAGCACTCAGGGGGCTAGGGAGCAGTTCTTC
CDR3 protein: CASSTQGAREQFF

clone size: many
V gene: TRBV3-1
J gene: TRBJ1-5
D gene: -
CDR3 length: 12
CDR3 DNA: TGTGCCAGCAGCGGGAGTGATCAGCCCCAGCATTTT
CDR3 protein: CASSGSDQPQHF

clone size: -
V gene: TRBV28
J gene: TRBJ2-1
D gene: -
CDR3 length: 15
CDR3 DNA: TGTGCCAGCAGGCAAGGGTGTTTTCGGTGCAATGAGCAGTTCTTC
CDR3 protein: CASRQGCFRCNEQFF

clone size: few
V gene: TRBV2
J gene: TRBJ2-3
D gene: TRBD1
CDR3 length: 15
CDR3 DNA: TGTGCCAGTAGTGAGACAGGGTCCAGCACATATACGCAGTATTTT
CDR3 protein: CASSETGSSTYTQYF

clone size: many
V gene: TRBV29-1
J gene: TRBJ2-1
D gene: TRBD2
CDR3 length: 15
CDR3 DNA: TGCAGCGTTGAGCGGTTGCGGGGGGAAGGCAATGAGCAGTTCTTC
CDR3 protein: CSVERLRGEGNEQFF

clone size: many
V gene: TRBV5-1
J gene: TRBJ1-2
D gene: -
CDR3 length: 13
CDR3 DNA: TGCGCCAGCAGCTTGCGCCCCGCCCATGGCTACACCTTC
CDR3 protein: CASSLRPAHGYTF

clone size: many
V gene: TRBV12-3/TRBV12-4
J gene: TRBJ2-2
D gene: -
CDR3 length: 13
CDR3 DNA: TGTGCCAGCAGCCCAACAGCGGGCGGGGAGCTGTTTTTT
CDR3 protein: CASSPTAGGELFF

clone size: -
V gene: TRBV5-1
J gene: TRBJ1-6
D gene: -
CDR3 length: 15
CDR3 DNA: TGCGCCAGCAGCTTGGAGGCGATGGGGTCCTCACCCCTCCACTTT
CDR3 protein: CASSLEAMGSSPLHF

clone size: -
V gene: TRBV6-1
J gene: TRBJ1-1
D gene: -
CDR3 length: 12
CDR3 DNA: TGTGCCAGCATACCTAGACAGAGTGAAGCTTTCTTT
CDR3 protein: CASIPRQSEAFF

clone size: medium-sized
V gene: TRBV27
J gene: TRBJ1-2
D gene: TRBD1
CDR3 length: 14
CDR3 DNA: TGTGCCAGCGGATCTGGGACAGGGGGCTCGGGCTACACCTTC
CDR3 protein: CASGSGTGGSGYTF

clone size: few
V gene: TRBV6-2/TRBV6-3
J gene: TRBJ2-6
D gene: -
CDR3 length: 16
CDR3 DNA: TGTGCCAGCAGTACTGCGGACAGCGCACGGGCCAACGTCCTGACTTTC
CDR3 protein: CASSTADSARANVLTF

clone size: many
V gene: TRBV18
J gene: TRBJ1-4
D gene: -
CDR3 length: 13
CDR3 DNA: TGTGCCAGCTCACGAAAAGGCCATGAAAAACTGTTTTTT
CDR3 protein: CASSRKGHEKLFF

clone size: medium-sized
V gene: TRBV24-1
J gene: TRBJ2-2
D gene: -
CDR3 length: 13
CDR3 DNA: TGTGCCACCAGACCCTCGAACACCGGGGAGCTGTTTTTT
CDR3 protein: CATRPSNTGELFF

clone size: -
V gene: TRBV20-1
J gene: TRBJ2-7
D gene: TRBD2
CDR3 length: 18
CDR3 DNA: TGCAGTGCTAGAGTTTCGGGACTAGCGGGACTCTCCTCCTACGAGCAGTACTTC
CDR3 protein: CSARVSGLAGLSSYEQYF

clone size: many
V gene: TRBV3-1
J gene: TRBJ2-3
D gene: -
CDR3 length: 12
CDR3 DNA: TGTGCCGCAGGGCGGTTCACAGATACGCAGTATTTT
CDR3 protein: CAAGRFTDTQYF

clone size: many
V gene: TRBV5-4
J gene: TRBJ2-5
D gene: -
CDR3 length: 13
CDR3 DNA: TGTGCCAGCAGCCGCTCGAGGGAAGAGACCCAGTACTTC
CDR3 protein: CASSRSREETQYF

clone size: medium-sized
V gene: TRBV24-1
J gene: TRBJ2-1
D gene: TRBD2
CDR3 length: 14
CDR3 DNA: TGTGCCACCAGTGACCCTAGCGGCAACAATGAGCAGTTCTTC
CDR3 protein: CATSDPSGNNEQFF

clone size: many
V gene: TRBV20-1
J gene: TRBJ2-1
D gene: -
CDR3 length: 13
CDR3 DNA: TGCAGTGCTACCGGTGGGGCGGTAAATGAGCAGTTCTTC
CDR3 protein: CSATGGAVNEQFF

clone size: many
V gene: TRBV18
J gene: TRBJ2-5
D gene: -
CDR3 length: 13
CDR3 DNA: TGTGCCAGCTCACCCCCTAGCACGGAGACCCAGTACTTC
CDR3 protein: CASSPPSTETQYF

clone size: many
V gene: TRBV7-9
J gene: TRBJ2-3
D gene: -
CDR3 length: 15
CDR3 DNA: TGTGCCAGCAGCCTAGGGGACTCGCACACAGATACGCAGTATTTT
CDR3 protein: CASSLGDSHTDTQYF

clone size: few
V gene: TRBV6-1
J gene: TRBJ2-7
D gene: TRBD2
CDR3 length: 14
CDR3 DNA: TGTGCCAGCAGTAAAGGACTAGCGGCCTACGAGCAGTACTTC
CDR3 protein: CASSKGLAAYEQYF

clone size: many
V gene: TRBV4-3
J gene: TRBJ2-7
D gene: -
CDR3 length: 18
CDR3 DNA: TGCGCCAGCAGCCAAGATCCCCCGACAGACAGCAAAGACTACGAGCAGTACTTC
CDR3 protein: CASSQDPPTDSKDYEQYF

clone size: few
V gene: TRBV6-1
J gene: TRBJ2-2
D gene: -
CDR3 length: 16
CDR3 DNA: TGTGCCAGCAGTGATTCGTACTCCCTTACCGTCGGGGAGCTGTTTTTT
CDR3 protein: CASSDSYSLTVGELFF

clone size: -
V gene: TRBV12-3/TRBV12-4
J gene: TRBJ2-5
D gene: -
CDR3 length: 13
CDR3 DNA: TGTGCCAGCAGCTTCTTACAGCAAGAGACCCAGTACTTC
CDR3 protein: CASSFLQQETQYF

clone size: many
V gene: TRBV5-1
J gene: TRBJ2-1
D gene: -
CDR3 length: 14
CDR3 DNA: TGCGCCAGCAGCCCCGGGGCAGAACACAATGAGCAGTTCTTC
CDR3 protein: CASSPGAEHNEQFF

clone size: medium-sized
V gene: TRBV6-2/TRBV6-3
J gene: TRBJ2-7
D gene: -
CDR3 length: 14
CDR3 DNA: TGTGCCAGCAGTTACTCGATGCTAGCCTACGAGCAGTACTTC
CDR3 protein: CASSYSMLAYEQYF

clone size: many
V gene: TRBV7-2
J gene: TRBJ2-3
D gene: TRBD2
CDR3 length: 14
CDR3 DNA: TGTGCCAGCAGCCCTCGGGGGGGGGCAGATACGCAGTATTTT
CDR3 protein: CASSPRGGADTQYF

clone size: -
V gene: TRBV6-1
J gene: TRBJ2-7
D gene: TRBD1
CDR3 length: 16
CDR3 DNA: TGTGCCAGCAGTCCGATCCCGGGACAGGGGTCCGACGAGCAGTACTTC
CDR3 protein: CASSPIPGQGSDEQYF

clone size: many
V gene: TRBV7-9
J gene: TRBJ2-1
D gene: -
CDR3 length: 14
CDR3 DNA: TGTGCCAGCAGCTTAGTTTACTCCCGGGATGAGCAGTTCTTC
CDR3 protein: CASSLVYSRDEQFF

clone size: -
V gene: TRBV5-4
J gene: TRBJ2-2
D gene: -
CDR3 length: 12
CDR3 DNA: TGTGCCAGCAGCGGAACAACCGGGGAGCTGTTTTTT
CDR3 protein: CASSGTTGELFF

clone size: -
V gene: TRBV6-1
J gene: TRBJ2-7
D gene: -
CDR3 length: 13
CDR3 DNA: TGTGCCAGCAGACGACTGGGACCCTACGAGCAGTACTTC
CDR3 protein: CASRRLGPYEQYF

clone size: medium-sized
V gene: TRBV6-1
J gene: TRBJ2-7
D gene: -
CDR3 length: 17
CDR3 DNA: TGTGCCAGCAGCCGTCCGGCCGCTAGTGTAGAAAACTACGAGCAGTACTTC
CDR3 protein: CASSRPAASVENYEQYF

clone size: many
V gene: TRBV7-9
J gene: TRBJ2-1
D gene: TRBD1
CDR3 length: 17
CDR3 DNA: TGTGCCAGCAGCTTAGACTGGTGGGGACAGGGAGTAGAGGAGCAGTTCTTC
CDR3 protein: CASSLDWWGQGVEEQFF

clone size: -
V gene: TRBV18
J gene: TRBJ1-4
D gene: -
CDR3 length: 16
CDR3 DNA: TGTGCCAGCTCACCCCCGGGCGGGGCAACTAATGAAAAACTGTTTTTT
CDR3 protein: CASSPPGGATNEKLFF

clone size: many
V gene: TRBV7-8
J gene: TRBJ2-2
D gene: TRBD2
CDR3 length: 15
CDR3 DNA: TGTGCCAGCAGCGGGAGGACTAGCGGGATCCGGGAGCTGTTTTTT
CDR3 protein: CASSGRTSGIRELFF

clone size: many
V gene: TRBV6-6
J gene: TRBJ2-5
D gene: -
CDR3 length: 14
CDR3 DNA: TGTGCCAGCAGTTACTCTACGGGTGGAGAGACCCAGTACTTC
CDR3 protein: CASSYSTGGETQYF

clone size: -
V gene: TRBV5-1
J gene: TRBJ2-7
D gene: -
CDR3 length: 16
CDR3 DNA: TGCGCCAGCAGCTTGGGGTTGGTCAGCCTCTCCTACGAGCAGTACTTC
CDR3 protein: CASSLGLVSLSYEQYF

clone size: many
V gene: TRBV7-2
J gene: TRBJ2-3
D gene: -
CDR3 length: 16
CDR3 DNA: TGTGCCAGCAGCGCCCGTAGAAAAGCTAGCACAGATACGCAGTATTTT
CDR3 protein: CASSARRKASTDTQYF

clone size: -
V gene: TRBV4-1
J gene: TRBJ1-2
D gene: -
CDR3 length: 15
CDR3 DNA: TGCGCCAGCAGCCAAGATCCACAGATCTTATATGGCTACACCTTC
CDR3 protein: CASSQDPQILYGYTF

clone size: medium-sized
V gene: TRBV6-1
J gene: TRBJ2-2
D gene: -
CDR3 length: 14
CDR3 DNA: TGTGCCAGCAGAACCGACAGGACCACCGGGGAGCTGTTTTTT
CDR3 protein: CASRTDRTTGELFF

clone size: many
V gene: TRBV2
J gene: TRBJ2-5
D gene: -
CDR3 length: 11
CDR3 DNA: TGTGCCAGCAGTGAGAGGGGGGCCCAGTACTTC
CDR3 protein: CASSERGAQYF

clone size: many
V gene: TRBV5-6
J gene: TRBJ2-3
D gene: -
CDR3 length: 14
CDR3 DNA: TGTGCCAGCAGCTTGTACGGAAAACTGCATACGCAGTATTTT
CDR3 protein: CASSLYGKLHTQYF

clone size: -
V gene: TRBV12-3/TRBV12-4
J gene: TRBJ1-5
D gene: TRBD1
CDR3 length: 16
CDR3 DNA: TGTGCCAGCAGTTTGGGGGGGGCAGGGGGCGGCCAGCCCCAGCATTTT
CDR3 protein: CASSLGGAGGGQPQHF

clone size: -
V gene: TRBV5-1
J gene: TRBJ2-7
D gene: -
CDR3 length: 13
CDR3 DNA: TGCGCCAGCAGCTTGTCCTTTCTCGGAGAGCAGTACTTC
CDR3 protein: CASSLSFLGEQYF

clone size: many
V gene: TRBV7-2
J gene: TRBJ2-5
D gene: -
CDR3 length: 13
CDR3 DNA: TGTGCCAGCAGCTTATACGGACAAGAGACCCAGTACTTC
CDR3 protein: CASSLYGQETQYF

clone size: medium-sized
V gene: TRBV5-1
J gene: TRBJ1-2
D gene: TRBD1
CDR3 length: 13
CDR3 DNA: TGCGCCAGCAGCACCGGGACAGGGCTTGGCTACACCTTC
CDR3 protein: CASSTGTGLGYTF